The 20 T cell receptor beta chains below were found in one sample sequenced in a study of CD8+CD57+ T cells in acquired aplastic anemia. The template for TCR beta VDJ and CDR3 sequence profiling was genomic DNA. TCRdb reanalysed the reads using MiXCR and keeps one entry per CDR3 protein. The sample lists over 45,000 distinct CDR3 sequences, about 73% occurring once. Source material: sorted CD4+, CD8+, or CD8+CD57+ T cells (not recorded which) from PBMCs. The receptors originated from a human donor in good health, serving as a control.

J is TRBJ2-1 and V is TRBV19; tentatively, D is TRBD1 or TRBD2 (5 bases each). CDR3 length equals 11 residues. Trimming took off 10 bases at V and 7 bases at J, with 11 bases between the two ends. Looked up from germline, CDR1 is LNHDA and CDR2 is SQIVND (reference sequence). Here the CDR3 reads CATGTVNEQFF. DNA for the CDR3: TGTGCCACCGGGACCGTAAATGAGCAGTTCTTC.

The chain carries TRBV19 and TRBJ1-1, with a possible D match to TRBD1 (6 bases). The V and J ends lost 7 bases and 3 bases respectively, with 12 bases between them. There are 13 residues in the CDR3. In germline, CDR1 is LNHDA, CDR2 SQIVND (reference sequence). The CDR3 loop is CASTWGPDTEAFF. The CDR3 DNA is TGTGCCAGTACTTGGGGGCCTGACACTGAAGCTTTCTTT.

The chain combines TRBV10-3 with TRBJ1-6; the D gene is possibly TRBD1 (5 bases). The CDR3 length is 14 residues. Germline CDR1 reads ENHRY; CDR2 reads SYGVKD. The V end lost 9 bases, the J end lost 5 bases, and 14 bases lay between the germline ends. CDR3: CAIRGANDNSPLHF. CDR3 DNA sequence: TGTGCCATTAGGGGAGCGAATGATAATTCACCCCTCCACTTT.

This clonotype occurred a few times. The V and J genes are TRBV2 and TRBJ1-2; D remains ambiguous. Trimming left V 0 bases short and J 5 bases short, with 10 bases between. The V gene's germline CDR1 is SNHLY and CDR2 FYNNEI. The CDR3 runs to 14 residues. CDR3 in amino acids: CASSEAGSIYGYTF. CDR3 nucleotides: TGTGCCAGCAGTGAAGCGGGGTCCATTTATGGCTACACCTTC.

V and J are TRBV19 and TRBJ1-4; TRBD1 might be the D (5 bases). CDR1 is LNHDA and CDR2 is SQIVND in the germline V gene (reference sequence). V was pared by 2 bases and J by 0 bases, with 10 bases between. This CDR3 contains 16 residues. CDR3 coding DNA: TGTGCCAGTAGTATACCCGCAGGGCCAACTAATGAAAAACTGTTTTTT. Amino acid sequence: CASSIPAGPTNEKLFF.

V gene TRBV10-2 combines with J gene TRBJ2-7; 11 bases agree with TRBD2. The ends lost 3 bases at V and 4 bases at J; junction bases unmatched: 5. Germline-derived CDR1 and CDR2 are WSHSY and SAAADI. The CDR3 is 15 amino acids. The CDR3 nucleotides read TGCGCCAGCAGTGAACCGGGACTAGCGGCTTACGAGCAGTACTTC. It translates to CASSEPGLAAYEQYF.

This sequence joins TRBV29-1 and TRBJ1-1, with TRBD1 as a possible D gene (5 bases). From germline, CDR1 is SQVTM and CDR2 ANQGSEA. V lost 4 bases to trimming and J lost 4 bases, with 13 bases between them. The CDR3 covers 13 residues. CDR3 coding DNA: TGCAGCGTTGTGGTCGGGCAGGGCACTGAAGCTTTCTTT. Residues: CSVVVGQGTEAFF.

This clonotype was counted many times. J is TRBJ1-5 and V is TRBV7-9, with TRBD1 as a possible D gene (5 bases). Germline CDR1 reads SEHNR; CDR2 reads FQNEAQ (reference sequence). The CDR3 spans 15 residues. The ends were cut back, 3 bases at V and 0 bases at J, with 9 bases in the middle. CDR3 nucleotide sequence: TGTGCCAGCAGCTTGGGGGATTTTAGCAATCAGCCCCAGCATTTT. Encoded protein: CASSLGDFSNQPQHF. Full variable domain (missing parts from reference TRBV7-9 and TRBJ1-5): DTGVSQNPRHKITKRGQNVTFRCDPISEHNRLYWYRQTLGQGPEFLTYFQNEAQLEKSRLLSDRFSAERPKGSFSTLEIQRTEQGDSAMYLCASSLGDFSNQPQHFGDGTRLSIL.

This clonotype is categorized as medium-sized (0.01 to 0.1%). J is TRBJ2-1 and V is TRBV20-1; D might be TRBD2 (5 bases). This CDR3 region has 13 residues. The germline CDR1 and CDR2 sequences are DFQATT and SNEGSKA (reference sequence). V lost 5 bases, J lost 3 bases, and 11 bases lay in between. CDR3 nucleotide sequence: TGCAGTGCTGAAGGCCGGGACTACAATGAGCAGTTCTTC. This gives the protein CSAEGRDYNEQFF.

At least ten counts were recorded for this clonotype. V usage is TRBV7-9 and J usage is TRBJ1-1, with D hard to call. The CDR3 covers 15 residues. The germline CDR1 and CDR2 sequences are SEHNR and FQNEAQ (reference sequence). The germline V and J ends were trimmed by 5 bases and 0 bases, with 13 bases remaining between them. The CDR3 here is CASSPAPELNTEAFF. In DNA, the CDR3 is TGTGCCAGCAGCCCCGCACCGGAACTGAACACTGAAGCTTTCTTT.

CDR3 protein: CASKGMGQVDSPLHF. The CDR3, as DNA: TGTGCCAGCAAAGGGATGGGACAGGTAGACTCACCCCTCCACTTT. The chain combines TRBV2 with TRBJ1-6, with 8 bases that match TRBD1. Germline CDR1 is SNHLY and CDR2 is FYNNEI. V dropped 7 bases and J dropped 10; count of bases not matched to a gene: 12. This CDR3 is built from 15 residues.

This clonotype occurred a few times. The J gene is TRBJ1-1, the V gene TRBV10-3, with 8 positions matching TRBD1. The CDR3 has 15 amino acids. V was pared by 6 bases and J by 5 bases, with 11 bases of the junction left unmatched. The germline CDR1 and CDR2 sequences are ENHRY and SYGVKD. The CDR3 DNA is TGTGCCATCAGGAAGGGACAGGCCAAGGGAACTGAAGCTTTCTTT. This encodes CAIRKGQAKGTEAFF.

The chain recombines TRBV29-1 with TRBJ1-1, with 7 bases that match TRBD1. Losses at the gene ends were 5 bases for V and 5 bases for J; bases not matched to a gene: 11. The CDR3 is 14 amino acids. From germline, CDR1 is SQVTM and CDR2 ANQGSEA. CDR3 nucleotides: TGCAGCGTTCAAACGACAGGGACAAAGACTGAAGCTTTCTTT. Translating it yields CSVQTTGTKTEAFF.

The rearrangement uses TRBV20-1 and TRBJ2-1, with 9 bases lining up with TRBD2. There are 14 residues in the CDR3. The germline CDR1 and CDR2 sequences are DFQATT and SNEGSKA (reference sequence). Trimming took 5 bases from V and 5 from J; bases not matched to a gene: 7. Here the CDR3 reads CSAYGAGGDNEQFF. CDR3 in DNA: TGCAGTGCTTACGGGGCGGGAGGGGACAATGAGCAGTTCTTC.

The chain couples TRBV11-1 to TRBJ1-6; D unclear. V was trimmed by 0 bases and J by 6 bases, leaving 12 bases between them. The CDR3 loop spans 16 amino acids. In germline, CDR1 is SGHAT, CDR2 FQDESV (reference sequence). For the CDR3, the DNA is TGTGCCAGCAGCTTAGCAGGGTTTGACCTTAATTCACCCCTCCACTTT. Translating it yields CASSLAGFDLNSPLHF.

The chain combines TRBV25-1 with TRBJ1-5, with D possibly TRBD1 on 5 matching bases. Germline CDR1 reads MGHDK; CDR2 reads SYGVNS. Between the trimmed V and J ends, which lost 3 bases and 6 bases, there was a span of 12 bases. This CDR3 spans 14 amino acids. CDR3 in DNA: TGTGCCAGCAGTGATTCAGGGCTACGTCAGCCCCAGCATTTT. It codes for CASSDSGLRQPQHF.

The chain couples TRBV2 to TRBJ2-6; D is undetermined. The CDR3 loop spans 15 amino acids. Trimming pared 1 base from V and 4 bases from J, leaving 8 bases between. The germline V gene has CDR1 SNHLY and CDR2 FYNNEI. CDR3 DNA sequence: TGTGCCAGCAGTGAAGGTGATTCCGGGGCCAACGTCCTGACTTTC. It is translated as CASSEGDSGANVLTF.

This sequence joins TRBV10-3 and TRBJ2-3; either TRBD1 or TRBD2 may supply D (5 bases each). Trimming cost V 6 bases and J 13 bases, with 11 bases left between them. This CDR3 is built from 10 residues. Germline loops: CDR1 ENHRY, CDR2 SYGVKD. The CDR3 loop is CAIRGRDEYF. The CDR3 DNA reads as TGTGCCATCAGGGGACGGGACGAGTATTTT.

The V and J genes are TRBV6-1 and TRBJ1-5; D possibly corresponds to TRBD1 (6 bases). The germline gives CDR1 MNHNS, CDR2 SASEGT. The CDR3 is 17 residues long. V dropped 6 bases and J dropped 1 base, with 19 bases sitting between them. Here the CDR3 reads CASRPGTTVASNQPQHF. CDR3 bases: TGTGCCAGCAGGCCAGGGACAACCGTCGCGAGCAATCAGCCCCAGCATTTT.

This clonotype was observed a handful of times. The V gene is TRBV2, the J gene TRBJ1-5; D is uncertain. The CDR3 spans 13 residues. With 4 bases removed from V and 4 bases from J, the gap between germline ends came to 8 bases. The germline CDR1 and CDR2 sequences are SNHLY and FYNNEI. The CDR3 spells CASSGQNNQPQHF. CDR3 coding DNA: TGTGCCAGCAGTGGACAAAATAATCAGCCCCAGCATTTT.